Below, one T cell receptor beta chain is given with its context. The V end lost 8 bases, the J end lost 0 bases, and 10 bases lay between the germline ends. CDR1 and CDR2 (germline): MNHEY, SVGAGI. The CDR3 is 14 amino acids. This record comes from a study of technical replicates of blood from a few donors. Assay used: immunoSEQ multiplex PCR; TCRdb lists only in-frame clones, some missing. Of under 90,000 clones in the sample, 90% to 95% were seen once. This TCR came from a human donor in good health. The chain is built from TRBV6-5 and TRBJ1-4; no firm D call. Source material: T cells isolated from PBMCs. CDR3: CASGPRATNEKLFF. The CDR3 DNA reads as TGTGCCAGCGGCCCCCGTGCAACTAATGAAAAACTGTTTTTT.